This TCR beta chain was identified during a study of T cells in Graves' hyperthyroidism and ophthalmopathy. Across the whole study: The initial diagnosis was the point when peripheral blood was collected, ahead of any treatment.

RNA transcripts yielded amplified TCR beta CDR3 regions. The HTBI set primed first-round TCR CDR3 RT-PCR. TCRdb called the multiplex PCR reads again in MiXCR, with one record for every CDR3 protein. This table has some 760,000 distinct CDR3 sequences, 14% appearing once. Study outcomes and limitations: Among thyroid clonotypes expanded above 0.001, most also appeared in blood.

Orbital computed tomography, thyroid ultrasound, serum thyroxine and TRAb, and clinical symptoms together informed the diagnoses. As regards this clonotype: What it recognizes is unknown.

The CDR3 covers 16 residues. Trimming removed 8 bases from V and 7 bases from J; junction bases left unmatched: 11. Germline V gene lookup returns CDR1 SEHNR and CDR2 FQNEAQ (reference sequence). This chain links TRBV7-9 with TRBJ2-7; 16 bases are shared with TRBD2. Sequencing used blood. The source is a woman aged 18-29 years with Graves' hyperthyroidism. Written as DNA, the CDR3 is TGTGCCAGCGGGCCGGGACTAGCGGGAGGGCCTGGAGAGCAGTACTTC. This encodes CASGPGLAGGPGEQYF.